This entry lists 2 T cell receptor beta chains sequenced from one sample in a study of cytomegalovirus exposure and HLA in healthy donors. Use of 60 Vbeta and 13 Jbeta primers characterized the PCR. Only in-frame clones appear in the TCRdb table, and some are missing; sequencing was by immunoSEQ multiplex PCR. The data contain around 200,000 clones, more than 60% of them singletons. Sequencing was done on a sample of PBMCs. Every receptor here comes from a woman aged 60-70 years in good health and CMV-seropositive.

This clone has a handful of counts. J is TRBJ1-1 and V is TRBV10-1, with a possible D match to TRBD1 (5 bases). V was clipped by 3 bases and J by 5 bases, with 13 bases between them. CDR3 length: 14 amino acids. Germline loops: CDR1 WNHNN, CDR2 SYGVQD (reference sequence). The CDR3 bases are TGCGCCAGCAGTGAAAGGCGACAGAAAACTGAAGCTTTCTTT. Protein: CASSERRQKTEAFF.

The chain employs TRBV2 and TRBJ1-1; no clear D. CDR1 and CDR2 from the germline V gene are SNHLY and FYNNEI. Trimming stripped 7 bases from V and 3 bases from J, with 12 bases between. CDR3 length equals 13 residues. CDR3 bases: TGTGCCAGCACTATAGAGGAGCACACTGAAGCTTTCTTT. Translating gives CASTIEEHTEAFF.